These 28 T cell receptor beta chains came from one sample sequenced in a study of CD8 T cells in ankylosing spondylitis listed by TCRdb under 2017. No cognate antigen is known for these TCRs. Receptors were amplified or captured by 5' RACE. The instrument was an Illumina HiSeq 2500. Clones were called with MiXCR by TCRdb after fastp trimmed the public reads at Q25, and only in-frame beta chains were retained. Merged by CDR3 protein, the rows form single entries marked with the most common genes and DNA. In all, the sample holds about 750,000 distinct CDR3 sequences, and around 17% of those were seen once. The ten largest clones add up to around a fifth of the sample. On the study overall, not on this receptor specifically: A TCR beta motif of eight highly homologous amino acid variants appeared characteristic of blood from ankylosing spondylitis patients.

Material for sequencing was blood, either unsorted or a sorted T cell fraction (not recorded which). Receptors originate from a male donor with ankylosing spondylitis.

This clonotype showed up just a few times. The chain combines TRBV20-1 with TRBJ2-4; 8 bases match TRBD1. Unmatched junction bases numbered 17, after V lost 5 bases and J lost 2 bases. The CDR3 totals 18 residues. Per germline, CDR1 DFQATT and CDR2 SNEGSKA (reference sequence). The CDR3 loop reads CSAETERRGRETKNIQYF. In nucleotides, the CDR3 is TGCAGTGCTGAAACCGAACGCAGGGGGCGGGAAACCAAAAACATTCAGTACTTC.

This clonotype was recorded a few times. This chain links TRBV30 with TRBJ2-3, with D unclear. Germline values: CDR1 GTSNPN, CDR2 SVGIG (reference sequence). Trimming took 0 bases from V and 0 from J, leaving 10 bases between them. The CDR3 runs 15 residues. The CDR3 DNA follows: TGTGCCTGGAGTGTACTGGGCTTCAGCACAGATACGCAGTATTTT. It encodes CAWSVLGFSTDTQYF.

This clonotype appeared a few times. The rearrangement links TRBV11-3 to TRBJ2-1, with no clear D. Trimming pared 8 bases from V and 7 bases from J, leaving 9 bases between. Looked up from germline, CDR1 is SGHNT and CDR2 is YENEEA. The CDR3 totals 11 residues. This CDR3 is CASLDRNEQFF. In DNA, the CDR3 is TGTGCCAGCTTAGACCGGAATGAGCAGTTCTTC.

In this sample, this clonotype turned up a few times. V usage is TRBV5-4 and J usage is TRBJ1-1; tentative D call: TRBD1 (6 bases). The V gene's germline CDR1 is SGHNT and CDR2 YYREEE (reference sequence). The CDR3 spans 14 residues. Trimming left V 4 bases short and J 5 bases short, with 15 bases between. The chain's CDR3 is CASSTLTGGTEAFF. For the CDR3, the DNA is TGTGCCAGCAGCACCTTGACAGGAGGAACTGAAGCTTTCTTT.

Ten or more counts support this clonotype. The chain recombines TRBV12-3 or TRBV12-4 with TRBJ1-3, with a weak D call TRBD1 (5 bases). With 6 bases removed from V and 3 bases from J, the gap between germline ends came to 18 bases. The CDR3 consists of 16 residues. CDR3 coding DNA: TGTGCCAGCAGCCAAAGGGCCGGGGCTTATGGAAACACCATATATTTT. As protein: CASSQRAGAYGNTIYF.

This rearrangement joins TRBV6-5 to TRBJ2-2; no definite D call. The CDR3 runs 12 residues. The germline CDR1 and CDR2 sequences are MNHEY and SVGAGI. The V end was cut by 5 bases, the J end by 7 bases, with 8 bases between. The CDR3 DNA follows: TGTGCCAGCAGTGCCCTGGGCGGGGAGCTGTTTTTT. Translating gives CASSALGGELFF.

This clonotype was found many times. The chain is built from TRBV20-1 and TRBJ2-1; 9 bases agree with TRBD2. Losses at the gene ends were 0 bases for V and 5 bases for J; bases not matched to a gene: 5. The CDR3 spans 15 residues. Germline V gene lookup returns CDR1 DFQATT and CDR2 SNEGSKA (reference sequence). This CDR3 reads CSARDASGDDNEQFF. CDR3 bases: TGCAGTGCTAGAGATGCTAGCGGGGACGACAATGAGCAGTTCTTC.

The table lists this clonotype with a few counts. The chain couples TRBV5-1 to TRBJ2-1; 11 nucleotides match TRBD2. The CDR3 has 16 amino acids. Losses at the gene ends were 0 bases for V and 8 bases for J; bases not matched to a gene: 7. Germline CDR1 SGHRS, CDR2 YFSETQ. The CDR3 nucleotides are TGCGCCAGCAGCTTGGACACTAGCGGGAGCACGTATGAGCAGTTCTTC. It encodes CASSLDTSGSTYEQFF.

A few counts support this clonotype. The chain combines TRBV2 with TRBJ2-3; D call uncertain. The ends were cut back, 11 bases at V and 2 bases at J, with 14 bases in the middle. Germline V CDR1 and CDR2: SNHLY, FYNNEI. The CDR3 length is 13 residues. This chain's CDR3 is CARRSPVTDTQYF. The CDR3 coding sequence is TGTGCCCGGCGCAGTCCAGTCACAGATACGCAGTATTTT.

This clonotype was detected only a few times. The chain carries TRBV20-1 and TRBJ1-5; possibly TRBD1 for D (5 bases). The CDR3 is 16 residues long. Trimming removed 0 bases at V and 2 bases at J, with 14 bases between. Germline V gene sequence: CDR1 DFQATT, CDR2 SNEGSKA (reference sequence). The CDR3, as DNA: TGCAGTGCTAGAGACCTAGCGGGGCAGGGCAATCAGCCCCAGCATTTT. Translation: CSARDLAGQGNQPQHF.

The chain uses TRBV5-1 and TRBJ2-1; D might be TRBD2 (7 bases). This CDR3 spans 14 amino acids. Germline V gene data show CDR1 as SGHRS and CDR2 as YFSETQ. The V end lost 0 bases, the J end lost 10 bases, and 14 bases lay between the germline ends. The CDR3, as DNA: TGCGCCAGCAGCTTGGTGGGAGGGGGAGGCGAGCAGTTCTTC. Translated: CASSLVGGGGEQFF.

This clonotype showed up just a few times. J is TRBJ2-3 and V is TRBV9; D gene unclear. This CDR3 has 16 amino acids. Trimming removed 3 bases from V and 0 bases from J, with 14 bases in between. Germline values: CDR1 SGDLS, CDR2 YYNGEE. This chain's CDR3 is CASSGAVQPSTDTQYF. Written as DNA, the CDR3 is TGTGCCAGCAGCGGGGCTGTACAACCTAGCACAGATACGCAGTATTTT.

This clonotype turned up a few times. The V gene is TRBV6-5, the J gene TRBJ2-7; D is undetermined. This CDR3 contains 12 residues. V was pared by 7 bases and J by 7 bases, with 14 bases between. The germline gives CDR1 MNHEY, CDR2 SVGAGI. This chain's CDR3 is CASTNEEWEQYF. The CDR3 coding sequence is TGTGCCAGCACCAACGAAGAGTGGGAGCAGTACTTC.

The CDR3 reads CATSRDRTARVEQFF. CDR3 bases: TGTGCCACCAGCAGAGATAGGACGGCCCGGGTCGAGCAGTTCTTC. This chain links TRBV15 with TRBJ2-1, with no clear D. The CDR3 contains 15 residues. V was shortened by 0 bases and J by 10 bases, with 16 bases between the two germline ends. Germline-derived CDR1 and CDR2 are LNHNV and YYDKDF (reference sequence).

This clonotype was detected only a few times. The rearrangement links TRBV12-3 or TRBV12-4 to TRBJ1-1; D call uncertain. The CDR3 has 13 amino acids. Trimming shortened V by 0 bases and J by 7 bases, and 9 bases separated the two germline ends. CDR3 nucleotides: TGTGCCAGCAGTTTAGCGATAGGAGTTGAAGCTTTCTTT. Encoded protein: CASSLAIGVEAFF.

The V gene is TRBV14, the J gene TRBJ2-5; no clear D. Trimming left V 7 bases short and J 2 bases short, with 11 bases between. The germline V gene has CDR1 SGHDN and CDR2 FVKESK. CDR3 length equals 13 residues. The CDR3 loop is CASKSAAQETQYF. The CDR3 DNA follows: TGTGCCAGCAAATCGGCAGCACAAGAGACCCAGTACTTC.

Here the CDR3 reads CSAQKKGGGPGRADTQYF. In DNA form, the CDR3 reads TGCAGTGCCCAAAAAAAAGGTGGCGGGCCAGGGCGAGCAGATACGCAGTATTTT. The chain employs TRBV20-1 and TRBJ2-3; either TRBD1 or TRBD2 may supply D (5 bases each). V lost 6 bases, J lost 4 bases, and 29 bases lay in between. The length of the CDR3 is 18 residues. Germline-derived CDR1 and CDR2 are DFQATT and SNEGSKA (reference sequence).

The V call is TRBV29-1, the J call TRBJ2-7, with 9 positions matching TRBD2. The germline V gene encodes CDR1 SQVTM and CDR2 ANQGSEA. This CDR3 is built from 14 residues. The J segment lost 2 bases and the V segment lost 6 bases, leaving 8 bases of the junction unmatched. The CDR3 reads CSVRLAGGTYEQYF. The CDR3 coding sequence is TGCAGCGTCCGGCTGGCGGGAGGGACCTACGAGCAGTACTTC.

The chain combines TRBV29-1 with TRBJ1-1, with a weak D call TRBD1 (6 bases). The CDR3 spans 14 residues. V dropped 2 bases and J dropped 6 bases, with 16 bases sitting between them. Per germline, CDR1 SQVTM and CDR2 ANQGSEA. For the CDR3, the DNA is TGCAGCGTTGAAACTGACAGGCGGAGTGCTGAAGCTTTCTTT. It is translated as CSVETDRRSAEAFF.

This clonotype was picked up a small number of times. The junction departs from germline at one end; a sequencing error may be responsible. V and J are TRBV7-7 and TRBJ2-2; possible D gene TRBD2, 6 bases. Per germline, CDR1 SSHAT and CDR2 FNYEAQ (reference sequence). The CDR3 covers 13 residues. The CDR3 reads CASSLPGAGELFF. For the CDR3, the DNA is TGTGCTAGCAGCTTACCGGGGGCCGGGGAGCTGTTTTTT.

This clonotype showed up just a few times. The chain carries TRBV29-1 and TRBJ2-1, with 9 positions matching TRBD2. Trimming removed 3 bases from V and 7 bases from J; junction bases left unmatched: 7. The CDR3 consists of 14 residues. The germline CDR1 and CDR2 sequences are SQVTM and ANQGSEA. CDR3 nucleotides: TGCAGCGTTGATCGGCGGGAGGGCCTTAATGAGCAGTTCTTC. This encodes CSVDRREGLNEQFF.

This clonotype was seen once. The chain carries TRBV5-6 and TRBJ1-5, with a possible D match to TRBD1 (6 bases). The CDR3 has 14 amino acids. Deletions cut 0 bases from V and 8 bases from J, with 12 bases between. Germline CDR1 and CDR2: SGHDT and YYEEEE. For the CDR3, the DNA is TGTGCCAGCAGCTTGGGAGGGGGTAGCAAGCCCCAGCATTTT. Translated, it gives CASSLGGGSKPQHF.

As concerns this clonotype: This may arise from a read error, as a much more abundant clone is one base away. The CDR3 bases are TGTGCCAGCAGTTCGACTAGAGGGAGCACAGATACGCAGTATTTT. Amino acid sequence: CASSSTRGSTDTQYF. The rearrangement links TRBV6-4 to TRBJ2-3; possibly TRBD2 for D (6 bases). Trimming removed 5 bases from V and 0 bases from J, with 12 bases in between. This CDR3 has 15 amino acids. Germline CDR1 MRHNA, CDR2 SNTAGT.

The rearrangement uses TRBV7-9 and TRBJ1-3; weak D call: TRBD1 (6 bases). The CDR3 has 17 residues. Germline CDR1 is SEHNR and CDR2 is FQNEAQ (reference sequence). V was trimmed by 2 bases and J by 4 bases, leaving 18 bases between them. The CDR3 sequence is CASSLRGQGTSGNTIYF. The DNA for the CDR3 is TGTGCCAGCAGCTTACGGGGGCAGGGCACTTCGGGAAACACCATATATTTT.

V is TRBV7-9 and J is TRBJ2-3; unclear D gene. Germline CDR1 and CDR2: SEHNR and FQNEAQ (reference sequence). V was shortened by 10 bases and J by 6 bases, with 11 bases between the two germline ends. The length of the CDR3 is 11 residues. The CDR3 DNA follows: TGTGCCATCCGACCATGGGATACGCAGTATTTT. This gives the protein CAIRPWDTQYF. Drawing the rest from reference TRBV7-9 and TRBJ2-3, the complete variable domain is DTGVSQNPRHKITKRGQNVTFRCDPISEHNRLYWYRQTLGQGPEFLTYFQNEAQLEKSRLLSDRFSAERPKGSFSTLEIQRTEQGDSAMYLCAIRPWDTQYFGPGTRLTVL.

This clonotype has only a few counts. The V call is TRBV20-1, the J call TRBJ1-4, with a possible D match to TRBD1 (6 bases). The CDR3 runs to 14 residues. Germline V gives CDR1 DFQATT, CDR2 SNEGSKA (reference sequence). Between the trimmed V and J ends, which lost 0 bases and 8 bases, there was a span of 13 bases. The CDR3 DNA sequence: TGCAGTGCTAGAGATCGGGGGGCCGGGGAAAAACTGTTTTTT. It yields the protein CSARDRGAGEKLFF.

This clonotype has more than one count but fewer than ten. The chain has TRBV9 and TRBJ2-3; D remains unclear. This CDR3 is built from 13 residues. Germline V gives CDR1 SGDLS, CDR2 YYNGEE. V dropped 1 base and J dropped 2 bases, with 5 bases sitting between them. The DNA for the CDR3 is TGTGCCAGCAGCGTACTAGACACAGATACGCAGTATTTT. Its protein product is CASSVLDTDTQYF.

The V and J genes are TRBV20-1 and TRBJ1-5; D gene unclear. This CDR3 comprises 13 residues. Germline V gives CDR1 DFQATT, CDR2 SNEGSKA (reference sequence). Trimming removed 2 bases at V and 4 bases at J, with 9 bases between. This CDR3 is CSARRAINQPQHF. CDR3 in DNA: TGCAGTGCTAGACGGGCAATAAATCAGCCCCAGCATTTT.